This T cell receptor beta chain was captured in a study of T-cell memory formation after mild COVID-19 (dated by TCRdb to the early 2020s). Broadly, across the study: TCR sequence clusters from the two donors were largely donor specific. In two donors, T-cell clones that expanded and contracted after mild COVID-19 were tracked by sequencing TCRalpha and TCRbeta repertoires over time. Two young, previously healthy adult volunteers made up the cohort, one male and one female.

Ficoll-Paque density gradient centrifugation was used to isolate PBMCs. The reads were generated on an Illumina NovaSeq 6000. TCRalpha and TCRbeta cDNA libraries were built by 5'RACE with constant-segment primers, adding sample barcodes and unique molecular identifiers. Trizol reagent was used to extract RNA from every sample. Library amplification was performed in two PCR steps, and a second sample barcode and Illumina TruSeq adapters were introduced in the second step. Sequencing of libraries was performed on an Illumina NovaSeq with 2 x 150 bp paired-end reads. Turning to the authors' computational methods: Demultiplexing of reads and collapsing into UMI-guided consensus sequences were performed with migec v1.2.7. Using mixcr v2.1.11, UMI consensuses were aligned to TRA and TRB V and J templates and then assembled into clonotypes. A clonotype was counted as expanded or contracted only when both edgeR and NoisET called the clonotype significant, with the noise models trained on biological replicates. edgeR calls used a false discovery rate-adjusted p below 0.01 and a log2 fold-change threshold of 1. As an exploratory analysis of dynamics, PCA with hierarchical clustering was applied to max-normalized trajectories of the 1000 most abundant clonotypes. Each responding clone was given a CD4 or CD8 phenotype based on the CD4+ and CD8+ repertoires, which had been sequenced separately. TCRdb reworked the public reads: Q25 trimming with fastp, MiXCR clone assembly, productive beta chains retained. Each entry merges the rows of one CDR3 protein and shows their most common DNA and genes. TCRdb's processing, not the authors' own work, is the source of the V and J calls. A total of fewer than 350,000 distinct CDR3 sequences appear in this sample, roughly 8% of them only once. The ten largest account for 20% to 25% of the sample.

CDR1 and CDR2 are drawn from the germline V gene (reference sequence): MNHNY, SVGAGI. V gives up 5 bases and J gives up 5 bases, and the segment between their germline ends measures 15 bases. Measured from the cysteine to the phenylalanine, the CDR3 is 14 residues long. Only the CDR3 part of the read is kept: 42 bases, read in frame from the first base. The study at large found these results: Some responding clones were detected in pre-infection memory, suggesting pre-existing cross-reactive memory T cells joined the SARS-CoV-2 response. SARS-CoV-2 specificity of the second-wave clones peaking on day 37 was not confirmed. Only two mild cases were covered by the study, and larger cohorts that include severe cases with pre-infection samples were considered necessary. Contracting CD4+ clones turned up mainly in the CM and EM memory subsets, whereas EMRA was where CD8+ clones were enriched. From day 15 to 85, contracting clones showed balanced CD4/CD8 phenotypes, whereas a second wave of clones that expanded from day 15 to 37 leaned towards CD4+.

Turning to this clonotype: The antigen it binds to is not known. No base quality information exists; no much larger clone differs at one position.

Sequencing was performed on PBMCs or a T cell subset sorted from them (not recorded which). The source is a man younger than 35 who had mild COVID-19 (a few samples of this study predate the infection). The sample titles of this study are shuffled in the database, so cell type and time point are left out; the donor was told from shared clones. The rearranged segments are TRBV6-6 and TRBJ1-1, with the identity of the D gene unclear. The CDR3 has the sequence CASSPLTIGTEAFF. The base sequence is TGTGCCAGCAGTCCCCTTACGATCGGAACTGAAGCTTTCTTT.